This T cell receptor (beta chain) is from a study of T-cell reconstitution after alpha-beta-depleted transplantation in children. Overall study results and limits: Several hundred graft clones that had expanded were reportedly the source of alpha-beta T cells about two months after transplant.

TCRbeta library preparation incorporated unique molecular identifiers. TCRdb recomputed calls from the PCR reads with MiXCR, one row per CDR3 protein. The data show approximately 32,000 distinct CDR3 sequences, around 7% seen once. This clonotype was recorded many times. Its antigen is currently unknown. This sample comprised peripheral blood, obtained 60 days after TCRalphabeta/CD19-depleted stem cell transplant. This clonotype was sampled from a child younger than two who had a stem cell transplant for acute myeloid leukemia, so the T cells may come from the graft donor.

CDR3 protein: CSARVPGGLPGELFF. The CDR3 coding sequence is TGCAGTGCTAGAGTCCCGGGAGGGTTGCCCGGGGAGCTGTTTTTT. The chain combines TRBV20-1 with TRBJ2-2; 8 nucleotides match TRBD2. After removal of 1 base from V and 6 bases from J, the junction contained 7 bases not matched to a gene. The CDR3 extends over 15 amino acids. Germline CDR1 reads DFQATT; CDR2 reads SNEGSKA (reference sequence).